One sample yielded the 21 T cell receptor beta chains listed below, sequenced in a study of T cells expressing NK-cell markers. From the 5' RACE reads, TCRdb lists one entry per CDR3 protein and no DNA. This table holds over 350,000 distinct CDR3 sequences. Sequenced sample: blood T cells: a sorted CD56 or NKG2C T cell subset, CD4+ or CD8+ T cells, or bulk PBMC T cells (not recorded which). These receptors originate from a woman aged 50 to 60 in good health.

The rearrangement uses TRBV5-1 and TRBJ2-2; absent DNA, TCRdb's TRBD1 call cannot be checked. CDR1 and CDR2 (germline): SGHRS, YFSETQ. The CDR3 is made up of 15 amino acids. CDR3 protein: CASSLSEGAAGELFF.

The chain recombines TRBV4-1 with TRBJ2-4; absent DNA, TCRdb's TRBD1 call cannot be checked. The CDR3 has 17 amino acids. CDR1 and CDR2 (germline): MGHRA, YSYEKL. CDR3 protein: CASSQDAQGELKNIQYF.

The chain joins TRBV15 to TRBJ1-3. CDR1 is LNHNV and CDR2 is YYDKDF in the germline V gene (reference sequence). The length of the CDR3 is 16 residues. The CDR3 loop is CATSRDLSSSGNTIYF.

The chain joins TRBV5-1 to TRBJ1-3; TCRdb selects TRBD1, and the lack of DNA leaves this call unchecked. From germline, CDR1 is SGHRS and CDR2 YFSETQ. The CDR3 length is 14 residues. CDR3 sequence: CATSPGPSGNTIYF.

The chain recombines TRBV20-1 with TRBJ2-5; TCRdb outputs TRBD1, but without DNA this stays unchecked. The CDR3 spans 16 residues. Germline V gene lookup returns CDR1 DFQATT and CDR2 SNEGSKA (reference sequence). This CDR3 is CSARDLLAGPQETQYF.

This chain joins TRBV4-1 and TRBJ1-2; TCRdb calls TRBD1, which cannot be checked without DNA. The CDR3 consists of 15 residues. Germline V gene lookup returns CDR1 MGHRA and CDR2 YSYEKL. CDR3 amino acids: CASSGGHAANYGYTF.

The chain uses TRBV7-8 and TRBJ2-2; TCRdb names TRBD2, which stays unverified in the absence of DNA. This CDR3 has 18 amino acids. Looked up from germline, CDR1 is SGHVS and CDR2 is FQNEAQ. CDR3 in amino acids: CASSWKGISGLHTGELFF.

CDR3 sequence reads: CASSLDSPTEAFF. The chain recombines TRBV12-3 or TRBV12-4 with TRBJ1-1. The CDR3 consists of 13 residues.

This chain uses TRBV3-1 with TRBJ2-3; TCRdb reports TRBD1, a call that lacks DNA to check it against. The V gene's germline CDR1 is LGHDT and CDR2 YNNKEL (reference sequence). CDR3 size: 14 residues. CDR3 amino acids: CASSQRGRTDTQYF.

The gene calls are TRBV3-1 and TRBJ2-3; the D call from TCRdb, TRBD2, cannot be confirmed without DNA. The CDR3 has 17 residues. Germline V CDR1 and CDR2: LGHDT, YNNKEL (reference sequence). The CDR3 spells CASSQESLAGVTDTQYF.

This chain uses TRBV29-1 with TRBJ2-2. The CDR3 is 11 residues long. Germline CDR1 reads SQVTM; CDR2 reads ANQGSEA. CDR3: CSVGFGGELFF.

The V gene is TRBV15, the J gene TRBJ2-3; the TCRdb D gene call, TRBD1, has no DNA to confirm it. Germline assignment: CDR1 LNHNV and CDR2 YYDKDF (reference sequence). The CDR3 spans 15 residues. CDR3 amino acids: CATSRDGARTDTQYF. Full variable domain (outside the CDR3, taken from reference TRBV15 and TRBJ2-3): DAMVIQNPRYQVTQFGKPVTLSCSQTLNHNVMYWYQQKSSQAPKLLFHYYDKDFNNEADTPDNFQSRRPNTSFCFLDIRSPGLGDTAMYLCATSRDGARTDTQYFGPGTRLTVL.

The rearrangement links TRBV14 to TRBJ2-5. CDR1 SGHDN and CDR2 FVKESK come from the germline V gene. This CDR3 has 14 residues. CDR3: CASSQDIVQETQYF. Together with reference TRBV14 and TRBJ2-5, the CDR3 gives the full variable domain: EAGVTQFPSHSVIEKGQTVTLRCDPISGHDNLYWYRRVMGKEIKFLLHFVKESKQDESGMPNNRFLAERTGGTYSTLKVQPAELEDSGVYFCASSQDIVQETQYFGPGTRLLVL.

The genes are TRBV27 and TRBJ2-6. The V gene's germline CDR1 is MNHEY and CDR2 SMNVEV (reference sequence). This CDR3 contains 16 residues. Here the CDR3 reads CASSFYVLSGANVLTF.

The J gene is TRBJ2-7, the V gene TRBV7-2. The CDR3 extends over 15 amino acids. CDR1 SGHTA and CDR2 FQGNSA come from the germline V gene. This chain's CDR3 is CASSLVRRGTYEQYF.

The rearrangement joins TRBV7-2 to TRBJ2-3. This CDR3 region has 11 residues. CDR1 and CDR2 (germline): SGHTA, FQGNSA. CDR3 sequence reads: CASSGLDTQYF.

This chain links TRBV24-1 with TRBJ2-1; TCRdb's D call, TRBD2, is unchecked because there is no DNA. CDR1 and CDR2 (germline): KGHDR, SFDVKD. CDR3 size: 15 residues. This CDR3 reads CATSDTGTSSDEQFF.

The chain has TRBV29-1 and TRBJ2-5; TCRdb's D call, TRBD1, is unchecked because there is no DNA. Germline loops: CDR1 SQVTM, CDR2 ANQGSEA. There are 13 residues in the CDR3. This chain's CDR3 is CSVGDRLQETQYF.

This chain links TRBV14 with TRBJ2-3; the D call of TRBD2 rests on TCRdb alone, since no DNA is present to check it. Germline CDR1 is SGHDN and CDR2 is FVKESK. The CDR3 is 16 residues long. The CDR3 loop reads CASSHRTSSDTDTQYF.

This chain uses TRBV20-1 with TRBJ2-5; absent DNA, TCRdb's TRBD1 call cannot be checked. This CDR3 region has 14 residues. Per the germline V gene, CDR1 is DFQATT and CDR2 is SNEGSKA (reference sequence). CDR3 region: CSADLGDIRETQYF.

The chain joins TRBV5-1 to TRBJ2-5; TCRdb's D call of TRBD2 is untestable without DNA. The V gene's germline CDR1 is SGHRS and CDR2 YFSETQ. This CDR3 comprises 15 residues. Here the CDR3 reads CASSNRALKQETQYF.